This TCR beta chain stems from a study of identical twins (dated by TCRdb to about 2016). About the study as a whole: TCR alpha and beta repertoires from monozygotic twins, unrelated adults of various ages and cord blood were deep-sequenced to test whether fetal clonotypes persist. Replicate twin experiments were performed at different times using different library preparation protocols to rule out contamination.

The research as a whole found: Recombination models systematically underestimated out-of-frame TCR alpha sharing in monozygotic twins but agreed with sharing between unrelated individuals. In beta out-of-frame sequences, excess twin sharing was weaker, because having fewer shared sequences lowered the signal-to-noise ratio. Fewer insertions were carried by abundant cord blood beta clonotypes, a similar but weaker trend appeared in young adult naive repertoires, and no such trend appeared in memory repertoires. Invariant T cells such as MAIT and iNKT could partly confound zero-insertion analyses, though diverse VJ usage argued against this for most clonotypes. Because the same donors could not be followed over many years, conclusions were based on cross-sectional statistical analysis. Compared with coincidental sharing between unrelated individuals, an excess of low generation-probability sequences was observed among out-of-frame TCR alpha sequences shared between twins.

Library prep was done by 5' RACE. Sequenced using an Illumina HiSeq 2000. A universal primer binding site was introduced by template switching, and a unique molecular identifier was present in the final cDNA, enabling accurate counting of TCR cDNA molecules. Specific primers in the conserved constant-segment region were used to synthesize first-strand cDNA for the TCR alpha and beta chains. To control for contamination, every cDNA library was double barcoded, receiving both a SMART-Mk sample barcode and Illumina barcodes. TruSeq adapter sequences, together with Illumina sample barcodes, were added in two successive PCR steps. TCR alpha and beta cDNA libraries were sequenced on the Illumina HiSeq platform with custom primers. The study's processing was this. MiGEC processed the raw reads to extract unique molecular identifiers, while MiXCR was used to determine the CDR3 positions. Recombination models were inferred per individual with the repgenHMM and IGoR tools using an EM algorithm. The tcR package in R was used for shared clonotype analysis, with sharing normalized by the product of cloneset sizes. To study raw recombination without the effects of thymic and clonal selection, out-of-frame nonproductive sequences were analyzed. TCRdb trimmed the raw reads at Q25, called clones with MiXCR and kept productive beta chains. For every CDR3 protein sequence, its rows merge into one entry that carries the most common genes and DNA. TCRdb's processing, not the authors' own work, is the source of the V and J calls. In all, the sample holds 1,800,000 or so distinct CDR3 sequences, and around a third of those were seen once. The ten biggest clones cover 0.25% to 0.3% of the sample.

Only healthy Caucasian donors were included. This clonotype was observed a handful of times. The antigen this receptor binds is unknown. Per-nucleotide qualities are absent, and no much larger clonotype sits a single base away. The germline V gene sets CDR1 to SGHRS and CDR2 to YFSETQ. There are 15 amino acids in the CDR3, from cysteine to phenylalanine inclusive. The DNA shown is the 45-base CDR3, in frame from base 1. The clonotype comes from a newborn girl in good health. The sequenced sample was cord blood. The V gene is TRBV5-1 and the J gene is TRBJ2-1; the D gene remains uncertain. The J call may be wrong; the DNA end is better matched by TRBJ2-7. The sequenced DNA: TGCGCCAGCAGCTTGAGAGCGCACTCCTACAATGAGCAGTACTTC. Its amino acids are CASSLRAHSYNEQYF.